A selection of T cell receptor beta chains follows, all from one sample in a study of cytomegalovirus exposure and HLA in healthy donors. Sequencing was performed with immunoSEQ multiplex PCR; in TCRdb, only in-frame clones are kept and a portion is missing. The table includes roughly 150,000 clones, about 85% detected once. The sequenced sample was PBMCs. The receptor set was obtained from a boy younger than 10 in good health and CMV-seronegative. The CDR3 runs from the conserved cysteine through the conserved F or W. Each record gives: J gene, V gene, CDR3 protein.

TRBJ1-6	TRBV6-6	CASSPTGGSSPLHF
TRBJ2-1	TRBV29-1	CSVDFYFRTSGPYSYNEQFF
TRBJ2-1	TRBV11-2	CASSSGDRVYNEQFF
TRBJ1-1	TRBV28	CASSDPENTEAFF
TRBJ1-1	TRBV5-1	CASTVSRQGGNTEAFF
TRBJ2-3	TRBV4-2	CASSHPTASRSSTDTQYF
TRBJ1-3	TRBV27	CASSTDRPSSGNTIYF
TRBJ1-2	TRBV7-9	CASSTGQGPTYGYTF
TRBJ2-1	TRBV6-4	CASSDRAGGRGPQFF
TRBJ2-1	TRBV28	CASSLSMTSRYNEQFF
TRBJ2-2	TRBV7-9	CASSLTGTGRSGELFF
TRBJ2-4	TRBV27	CASSLANTNIQYF
TRBJ2-3	TRBV30	CAWSRLAAVTDTQYF
TRBJ2-1	TRBV11-3	CASSSTPTGPSNEQFF
TRBJ2-1	TRBV29-1	CSVAERGSYNEQFF
TRBJ2-5	TRBV2	CASSEGQGVETQYF
TRBJ1-3	TRBV5-1	CASSRGQPGNTIYF
TRBJ1-1	TRBV27	CASSLLTGLSPEAFF
TRBJ1-3	TRBV5-6	CASSLATGQGSGNTIYF
TRBJ2-1	TRBV5-1	CASSWTGGFKSYNEQFF
TRBJ2-5	TRBV5-1	CASSSTTGRLDETQYF
TRBJ1-5	TRBV19	CASSSGTGFNQPQHF
TRBJ2-7	TRBV5-1	CASSLAPGQGAYEQYF
TRBJ2-5	TRBV7-9	CASRQGQETQYF
TRBJ1-2	TRBV6-4	CASSRQGDYGYTF
TRBJ2-1	TRBV27	CASSPPGQGASEQFF
TRBJ2-1	TRBV28	CASSYPLSGTSYNEQFF
TRBJ2-4	TRBV27	CASSPDVTGVYIQYF
TRBJ1-6	TRBV4-1	CASSQEPGLYNSPLHF
TRBJ2-5	TRBV11-3	CASSLGQQETQYF
TRBJ1-1	TRBV7-6	CASSLGFGQGAFEAFF
TRBJ1-4	TRBV4-1	CASSQELQATNEKLFF
TRBJ1-1	TRBV2	CASTTPARKMNTEAFF
TRBJ2-7	TRBV4-1	CASSQAQGRPLSYEQYF
TRBJ2-5	TRBV7-9	CASSAQGRAYQETQYF
TRBJ2-7	TRBV10-3	CAISTAGSKDPYEQYF
TRBJ1-2	TRBV19	CASSMRTGTNYGYTF
TRBJ1-4	TRBV28	CASSFQGAGGEKLFF
TRBJ2-1	TRBV11-2	CASSSLAGTSALNEQFF
TRBJ1-1	TRBV25-1	CASFQGGNTEAFF
TRBJ2-1	TRBV7-7	CASSKASGVSSYNEQFF
TRBJ2-1	TRBV4-1	CASSQDTGKSSYNEQFF
TRBJ2-1	TRBV2	CATPGVPGGNEQFF
TRBJ2-7	TRBV27	CASSSDSYEQYF
TRBJ1-6	TRBV7-9	CASSFRAGESPLHF
TRBJ2-7	TRBV6-1	CASSQAGFEQYF
TRBJ1-2	TRBV5-6	CASSPQECGYTF
TRBJ1-3	TRBV5-1	CASSSGTAASGNTIYF
TRBJ2-7	TRBV5-1	CASSTIAGGRNEQYF
TRBJ2-7	TRBV5-1	CASSLGPGSYEQYF
TRBJ1-3	TRBV30	CAWNEEPSGNTIYF
TRBJ2-5	TRBV29-1	CSVERAGTREETQYF
TRBJ2-3	TRBV4-1	CASSQDGTSGSTDTQYF
TRBJ2-2	TRBV5-8	CASTRELSTGELFF
TRBJ1-3	TRBV5-4	CASSLGRGLGNTIYF
TRBJ1-5	TRBV2	CASTPEGTANQPQHF
TRBJ2-5	TRBV7-7	CASSPSSGGGETQYF